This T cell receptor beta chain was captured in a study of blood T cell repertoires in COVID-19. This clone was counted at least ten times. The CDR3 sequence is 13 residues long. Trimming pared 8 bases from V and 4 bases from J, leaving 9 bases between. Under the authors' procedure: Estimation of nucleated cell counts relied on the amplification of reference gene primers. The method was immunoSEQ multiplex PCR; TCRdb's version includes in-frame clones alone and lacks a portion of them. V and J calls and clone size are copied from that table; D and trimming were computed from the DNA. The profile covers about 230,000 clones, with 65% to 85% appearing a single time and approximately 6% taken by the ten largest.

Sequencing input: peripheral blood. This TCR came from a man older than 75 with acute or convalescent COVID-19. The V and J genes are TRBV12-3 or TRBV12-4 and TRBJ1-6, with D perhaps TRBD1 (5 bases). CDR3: CASQQEYNSPLHF. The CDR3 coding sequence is TGTGCCAGCCAACAGGAGTATAATTCACCCCTCCACTTT.